The clone carrying this TCR beta chain occurred a few times. Its antigen is undetermined. The sample is drawn from a study of cytomegalovirus exposure and HLA in healthy donors. Study summary: Among the 398 genotyped donors, approximately 81% were placed in the Caucasian-associated ancestry cluster. Study-level findings and limits: Among CMV-associated TCR beta chains, most appeared HLA-restricted in a later analysis. Most TCR sequences were uncommon, yet certain public TCRs appeared in many donors. A later analysis found TCR association rates differed by HLA locus, highest for DRB1 and lowest for HLA-C.

The PCR used 60 Vbeta and 13 Jbeta primers. Produced via immunoSEQ multiplex PCR; TCRdb's table is partial and in-frame only. The table lists 150,000 or so clones, around 70% of them singletons. Trimming cost V 4 bases and J 5 bases, with 17 bases left between them. CDR1 MNHEY and CDR2 SMNVEV come from the germline V gene (reference sequence). This CDR3 comprises 15 residues. The chain combines TRBV27 with TRBJ2-5; D uncertain. Source material: PBMCs. The TCR comes from a woman aged 55-75 years in good health and CMV-seropositive. CDR3 region: CASSSPLTGPETQYF. The CDR3 DNA reads as TGTGCCAGCAGTTCCCCCTTGACTGGCCCGGAGACCCAGTACTTC.